This entry concerns a single T cell receptor beta chain. Original methodology: Quantification of nucleated cells was approximated via reference gene primer amplification. Some clones are missing from TCRdb's copy, which holds only in-frame ones; the method was immunoSEQ multiplex PCR. The V and J calls and clone size come from that table; D and trimming were worked out from the DNA. The data show 400,000 to 550,000 clones, with 87% seen just once and almost 2% held by the top ten. This entry comes from a study of blood T cell repertoires in COVID-19. CDR1 ENHRY and CDR2 SYGVKD come from the germline V gene. V lost 8 bases to trimming and J lost 1 base; unmatched junction nucleotides: 5. This CDR3 region has 14 residues.

The material sequenced was PBMCs or T cells enriched from blood (not recorded which). The clonotype was recovered from a young woman with acute COVID-19. The V and J genes are TRBV10-3 and TRBJ2-7; 10 bases align to TRBD2. CDR3 amino acids: CAIGEREGSYEQYF. CDR3 in DNA: TGTGCCATCGGGGAGCGGGAGGGTTCCTACGAGCAGTACTTC.